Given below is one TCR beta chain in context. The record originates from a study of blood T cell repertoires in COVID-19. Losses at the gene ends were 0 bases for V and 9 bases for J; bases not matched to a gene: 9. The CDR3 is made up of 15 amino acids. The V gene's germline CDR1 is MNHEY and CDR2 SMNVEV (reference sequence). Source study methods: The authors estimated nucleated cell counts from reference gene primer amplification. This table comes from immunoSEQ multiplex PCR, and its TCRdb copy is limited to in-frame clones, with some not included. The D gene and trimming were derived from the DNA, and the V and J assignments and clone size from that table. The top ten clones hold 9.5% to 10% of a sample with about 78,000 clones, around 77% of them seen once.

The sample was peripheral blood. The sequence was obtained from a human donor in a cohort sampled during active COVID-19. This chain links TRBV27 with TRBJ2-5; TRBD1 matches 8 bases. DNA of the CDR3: TGTGCCAGCAGTTTATCGGGGGGAAGGGGACAGGCCCAGTACTTC. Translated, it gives CASSLSGGRGQAQYF.